This TCR beta chain originates from a study of OX40 agonist ivuxolimab in advanced cancers. Whole-study findings and limits: No determination was made of the antigen specificity of the expanded peripheral T cells. Among the lowest peripheral clonal expansion occurred in 0.1-3.0 mg/kg partial responders.

The CDR3 extends over 17 amino acids. With V trimmed by 0 bases and J by 7 bases, 12 bases remained unmatched. CDR1 and CDR2 (germline): SGDLS, YYNGEE. Libraries were prepared by immunoSEQ multiplex PCR; TCRdb keeps only in-frame clonotypes and omits some of them. The table has about 67,000 clones, almost 85% seen once. Regarding this clone: What it binds is not known.

The clonotype comes from an adult with an advanced solid tumor such as melanoma, head and neck, liver or kidney cancer. The source material was CD4+ or CD8+ T cells sorted from blood, sampled in a trial of the OX40 agonist ivuxolimab. This chain joins TRBV9 and TRBJ2-1; 8 nucleotides match TRBD1. CDR3 sequence: CASSVALGDRGINEQFF. The DNA of the CDR3 is TGTGCCAGCAGCGTAGCTTTAGGCGACAGGGGCATTAATGAGCAGTTCTTC.